The 4 T cell receptor beta chains given below trace back to one sample, sequenced in a study of T-cell reconstitution after alpha-beta-depleted transplantation in children. TCRbeta library construction was performed incorporating unique molecular identifiers. TCRdb re-called the PCR reads through MiXCR, storing one row per CDR3 protein. The sample has under 450,000 distinct CDR3 sequences; around 15% are singletons. The sample here was PBMCs, mostly from graft donor cells, taken 360 days after TCRalphabeta/CD19-depleted stem cell transplant. All receptors come from a boy under three years old who had a stem cell transplant for Wiskott-Aldrich syndrome, so the T cells may come from the graft donor.

V and J are TRBV11-1 and TRBJ2-1; 8 bases are a match to TRBD2. The germline V gene encodes CDR1 SGHAT and CDR2 FQDESV (reference sequence). CDR3 length: 20 residues. After removal of 2 bases from V and 2 bases from J, the junction contained 17 bases not matched to a gene. CDR3 protein: CASSLSSLAGAHGAYNEQFF. CDR3 bases: TGTGCCAGCAGCTTAAGTTCCCTAGCGGGTGCTCATGGGGCCTACAATGAGCAGTTCTTC.

This clonotype has more than one count but fewer than ten. The rearrangement joins TRBV6-2 or TRBV6-3 to TRBJ2-5; TRBD1 agrees at 10 bases. V lost 7 bases to trimming and J lost 2 bases; unmatched junction nucleotides: 4. In germline, CDR1 is MNHEY, CDR2 SVGEGT. The CDR3 extends over 14 amino acids. CDR3 amino acids: CASIPGQGQETQYF. The DNA of the CDR3 is TGTGCCAGCATCCCGGGACAGGGGCAAGAGACCCAGTACTTC.

The V gene is TRBV27, the J gene TRBJ2-7; unclear D gene. The CDR3 has 10 residues. V lost 3 bases and J lost 5, with 2 bases in between. CDR1 is MNHEY and CDR2 is SMNVEV in the germline V gene (reference sequence). DNA for the CDR3: TGTGCCAGCAGTTTTCACGAGCAGTACTTC. It codes for CASSFHEQYF.

A few counts support this clonotype. V gene TRBV7-9 combines with J gene TRBJ2-1; 7 nucleotides agree with TRBD1. Germline lookup yields CDR1 SEHNR and CDR2 FQNEAQ (reference sequence). The CDR3 is 17 residues long. Trimming at V came to 3 bases and at J to 4 bases, leaving 12 bases not matched to a gene. The CDR3 DNA follows: TGTGCCAGCAGCTTCCGGGACAGTGCTAAGGGATACAATGAGCAGTTCTTC. It is translated as CASSFRDSAKGYNEQFF.